The clone carrying this TCR beta chain has more than one count but fewer than ten. The data were taken from a study of blood T cell repertoires in COVID-19. At the level of the study: Collection of acute and convalescent COVID-19 samples took place in the United States, Italy and Spain. PBMCs, B-cell-depleted T cells, or T cells were the source of the cDNA or gDNA that made up the material.

Methods used by the authors: For nucleated cells, counts were estimated from reference gene primer amplification. Some clones are missing from TCRdb's copy, which holds only in-frame ones; the method was immunoSEQ multiplex PCR. V, J and clone size are those of that table, while D and trimming were read from the DNA. There are about 330,000 clones in the sample; about 82% occur only once, and around 1.5% lies in the top ten. This TCR was sampled from a woman between 50 and 59 years old with acute or convalescent COVID-19. The sequenced sample was peripheral blood.

In DNA form, the CDR3 reads TGTGCCAGCAGCATGGACAGGGGGGGAGTTGGCTACACCTTC. Translating gives CASSMDRGGVGYTF. The chain carries TRBV13 and TRBJ1-2; 10 nucleotides match TRBD1. The junction had 7 bases not matched to a gene; V was cut back by 5 bases and J by 7 bases. Germline CDR1 reads PRHDT; CDR2 reads FYEKMQ (reference sequence). This CDR3 contains 14 residues.